These T cell receptor beta chains were read from a single sample in a study of T cell changes during pregnancy in multiple sclerosis. Data came from immunoSEQ multiplex PCR; TCRdb stores just in-frame clones and leaves some out. The sample lists about 46,000 clones, about 90% occurring once. The input for sequencing was CD8+ T cells from peripheral blood mononuclear cells, taken after pregnancy. These receptors were obtained from a female donor with multiple sclerosis, enrolled in a pregnancy study. Both conserved end residues are part of each CDR3. D genes are given only for firm matches. Clone size is given for some rows only: seen once, a few or many times, or a class if the clone is expanded.

v_gene	abundance	d_gene	j_gene	len	CDR3nt	CDR3aa
TRBV2	NA	NA	TRBJ2-7	12	TGTGCCAGCAGTGCAGTTTCCTACGAGCAGTACTTC	CASSAVSYEQYF
TRBV5-1	NA	NA	TRBJ2-3	15	TGCGCCAGCAGCTCCCGAGGGCGGAGCACAGATACGCAGTATTTT	CASSSRGRSTDTQYF
TRBV4-1	NA	TRBD2	TRBJ2-7	16	TGCGCCAGCAGCCGTTTAGCGGCGGGAGGGCCCTACGAGCAGTACTTC	CASSRLAAGGPYEQYF
TRBV4-1	NA	NA	TRBJ1-4	16	TGCGCCAGCAGCCAAGAGCCCGGGAACCTAGAGGGAAAACTGTTTTTT	CASSQEPGNLEGKLFF
TRBV7-8	NA	NA	TRBJ1-4	13	TGTGCCAGCAGCTTCGGGTCTGGTGAAAAACTGTTTTTT	CASSFGSGEKLFF
TRBV7-9	NA	TRBD2	TRBJ2-1	15	TGTGCCAGCAGCTCACTTGGACTAGTAGACAATGAGCAGTTCTTC	CASSSLGLVDNEQFF
TRBV9	once	TRBD1	TRBJ1-2	14	TGTGCCAGCAGCCCTGGGGACAGACTCTATGGCTACACCTTC	CASSPGDRLYGYTF
TRBV12-5	NA	NA	TRBJ1-2	13	TGTGCTAGTGGTTTGCTCTCAGAGGGCGGCTACACCTTC	CASGLLSEGGYTF
TRBV5-6	NA	TRBD1	TRBJ2-7	14	TGTGCCAGCAGCCTGGGACAGGGACCCTACGAGCAGTACTTC	CASSLGQGPYEQYF
TRBV20-1	NA	NA	TRBJ2-5	11	TGCAGTGCTAGACGGCGGGAGACCCAGTACTTC	CSARRRETQYF